These 28 T cell receptor beta chains share one sample of origin, sequenced in a study of T cell changes during pregnancy in multiple sclerosis. The table came from immunoSEQ multiplex PCR; TCRdb's copy has only in-frame clones and leaves some out. Of approximately 74,000 clones in the sample, about nine tenths are singletons; the top ten hold 3.3%. This sample comprised peripheral blood, obtained before pregnancy. These receptors were obtained from a female donor with multiple sclerosis, enrolled in a pregnancy study.

The gene calls are TRBV6-1 and TRBJ1-2; D gene uncertain. Between the trimmed V and J ends, which lost 5 bases and 4 bases, there was a span of 14 bases. Germline CDR1 is MNHNS and CDR2 is SASEGT. CDR3 size: 14 residues. CDR3: CASSPLRGTYGYTF. The CDR3 DNA is TGTGCCAGCAGTCCCTTGCGGGGAACCTATGGCTACACCTTC.

The rearrangement joins TRBV5-1 to TRBJ2-2; weak D call: TRBD1 (6 bases). V was cut by 3 bases and J by 6 bases, with 12 bases left in between. CDR1 and CDR2 (germline): SGHRS, YFSETQ. This CDR3 comprises 14 residues. The CDR3 spells CASSYQQGSGELFF. CDR3 nucleotide sequence: TGCGCCAGCAGCTATCAACAGGGATCCGGGGAGCTGTTTTTT.

This rearrangement joins TRBV5-1 to TRBJ1-1; TRBD1 aligns across 7 bases. Germline assignment: CDR1 SGHRS and CDR2 YFSETQ. This CDR3 is built from 18 residues. Losses at the gene ends were 4 bases for V and 0 bases for J; bases not matched to a gene: 15. The CDR3 sequence is CASSRGQAAWDMNTEAFF. CDR3 coding DNA: TGCGCCAGCAGCCGCGGACAGGCGGCGTGGGACATGAACACTGAAGCTTTCTTT.

This chain connects TRBV2 to TRBJ1-1; 8 bases are a match to TRBD1. The CDR3 runs 16 residues. V gave up 4 bases and J gave up 0 bases; unmatched junction bases: 7. Germline assignment: CDR1 SNHLY and CDR2 FYNNEI. CDR3 sequence reads: CASSGGTGVMNTEAFF. The CDR3 region has the DNA TGTGCCAGCAGTGGGGGGACAGGCGTCATGAACACTGAAGCTTTCTTT.

This sequence joins TRBV27 and TRBJ2-1, with D perhaps TRBD2 (7 bases). Germline-derived CDR1 and CDR2 are MNHEY and SMNVEV (reference sequence). Trimming pared 8 bases from V and 3 bases from J, leaving 23 bases between. The CDR3 runs 17 residues. The CDR3 spells CASQSMPRGGIYNEQFF. The CDR3 nucleotides read TGTGCCAGCCAGTCGATGCCCAGGGGAGGGATCTACAATGAGCAGTTCTTC.

The V call is TRBV7-9, the J call TRBJ1-2, with TRBD1 identical over 8 bases. The CDR3 covers 12 residues. Germline CDR1 reads SEHNR; CDR2 reads FQNEAQ (reference sequence). V was pared by 3 bases and J by 8 bases, with 2 bases of the junction left unmatched. As DNA, the CDR3 is TGTGCCAGCAGCTTGTCAGGGGGCGGCTACACCTTC. This gives the protein CASSLSGGGYTF.

The chain is built from TRBV9 and TRBJ1-2, with TRBD1 matching 9 bases. V shed 4 bases and J 4 bases; nucleotides not matched to a gene: 11. Germline V CDR1 and CDR2: SGDLS, YYNGEE. This CDR3 comprises 16 residues. CDR3: CASSPWDREILYGYTF. The CDR3 bases are TGTGCCAGCAGCCCTTGGGACAGGGAGATCCTCTATGGCTACACCTTC.

This clone showed up just once. This chain connects TRBV6-6 to TRBJ1-1; tentative D call: TRBD1 (6 bases). The length of the CDR3 is 14 residues. Germline V CDR1 and CDR2: MNHNY, SVGAGI (reference sequence). Between the trimmed V and J ends, which lost 4 bases and 2 bases, there was a span of 11 bases. The CDR3 sequence is CASSLQGKNTEAFF. Written as DNA, the CDR3 is TGTGCCAGCAGTTTACAGGGTAAAAACACTGAAGCTTTCTTT.

The chain recombines TRBV7-9 with TRBJ2-2, with 10 nucleotides matching TRBD1. Germline loops: CDR1 SEHNR, CDR2 FQNEAQ (reference sequence). The ends lost 5 bases at V and 4 bases at J; junction bases unmatched: 7. The CDR3 loop spans 16 amino acids. CDR3 protein: CASSTRDRGGTGELFF. CDR3 DNA: TGTGCCAGCAGCACCCGGGACAGGGGCGGCACCGGGGAGCTGTTTTTT.

V and J are TRBV12-5 and TRBJ2-7, with 8 bases matching TRBD1. CDR1 is LGHNT and CDR2 is FRNRAP in the germline V gene. The CDR3 covers 15 residues. Trimming took 0 bases from V and 1 from J; bases not matched to a gene: 2. The CDR3 sequence is CASGLVTGGSYEQYF. The CDR3 coding sequence is TGTGCTAGTGGTTTGGTAACAGGGGGTTCCTACGAGCAGTACTTC.

The chain employs TRBV7-2 and TRBJ2-7, with 8 bases matching TRBD2. This CDR3 has 15 residues. CDR1 is SGHTA and CDR2 is FQGNSA in the germline V gene. After removal of 7 bases from V and 2 bases from J, the junction contained 10 bases not matched to a gene. CDR3 residues: CASTQVAGPAYEQYF. In nucleotides, the CDR3 is TGTGCCAGCACCCAAGTAGCGGGGCCAGCCTACGAGCAGTACTTC.

This clone has a handful of counts. V is TRBV6-1 and J is TRBJ1-2, with 7 nucleotides matching TRBD1. Germline V CDR1 and CDR2: MNHNS, SASEGT. With V trimmed by 4 bases and J by 2 bases, 10 bases remained unmatched. The CDR3 is 16 amino acids. CDR3 DNA sequence: TGTGCCAGCAGTGTCGGTTCAGGGGGGCAGAACTATGGCTACACCTTC. Its protein product is CASSVGSGGQNYGYTF.

The chain carries TRBV2 and TRBJ2-1, with D possibly TRBD2 on 5 matching bases. Germline-derived CDR1 and CDR2 are SNHLY and FYNNEI. V was trimmed by 9 bases and J by 4 bases, leaving 13 bases between them. The CDR3 is 13 residues long. The CDR3 nucleotides read TGTGCCAGTTCACTAGGTTTATACAATGAGCAGTTCTTC. This translates into CASSLGLYNEQFF.

CDR3 nucleotide sequence: TGTGCCAGCAGCGACCGCCCTAGCGGGAGATCCGGGGAGCTGTTTTTT. This encodes CASSDRPSGRSGELFF. The chain uses TRBV7-2 and TRBJ2-2; 10 nucleotides align to TRBD2. The CDR3 has 16 amino acids. The germline gives CDR1 SGHTA, CDR2 FQGNSA. The V and J ends lost 5 bases and 6 bases, in that order; junction bases with no gene match: 9. The whole variable domain, remainder taken from reference TRBV7-2 and TRBJ2-2, is GAGVSQSPSNKVTEKGKDVELRCDPISGHTALYWYRQSLGQGLEFLIYFQGNSAPDKSGLPSDRFSAERTGGSVSTLTIQRTQQEDSAVYLCASSDRPSGRSGELFFGEGSRLTVL.

This clone was counted only a few times. The chain couples TRBV2 to TRBJ2-7; 8 bases line up with TRBD1. The ends lost 2 bases at V and 0 bases at J; junction bases unmatched: 9. The CDR3 totals 17 residues. Per the germline V gene, CDR1 is SNHLY and CDR2 is FYNNEI. The CDR3 DNA follows: TGTGCCAGCAGTGAAACTGCCCCGGGACAGGTCTCCTACGAGCAGTACTTC. This codes for CASSETAPGQVSYEQYF.

The chain combines TRBV18 with TRBJ2-1; TRBD1 matches at 7 bases. CDR1 is KGHSH and CDR2 is LQKENI in the germline V gene. The CDR3 has 15 residues. The J segment lost 2 bases and the V segment lost 6 bases, leaving 7 bases of the junction unmatched. The CDR3: CASSQDRETYNEQFF. CDR3 DNA: TGTGCCAGCTCTCAAGACAGGGAGACCTACAATGAGCAGTTCTTC. The whole variable domain, filled in from reference TRBV18 and TRBJ2-1, reads NAGVMQNPRHLVRRRGQEARLRCSPMKGHSHVYWYRQLPEEGLKFMVYLQKENIIDESGMPKERFSAEFPKEGPSILRIQQVVRGDSAAYFCASSQDRETYNEQFFGPGTRLTVL.

The gene calls are TRBV4-2 and TRBJ2-5, with D possibly being TRBD2 (7 bases). Germline V gene data show CDR1 as LGHNA and CDR2 as YNFKEQ. V lost 0 bases and J 5 bases, leaving 25 bases between the germline ends. The CDR3 has 19 residues. CDR3 amino acids: CASSQDTGLGGPGQETQYF. The CDR3 region has the DNA TGTGCCAGCAGCCAAGATACGGGTCTGGGGGGGCCGGGTCAGGAGACCCAGTACTTC.

The chain uses TRBV11-1 and TRBJ1-3; a possible D gene is TRBD1 (6 bases). Trimming took off 5 bases at V and 0 bases at J, with 14 bases between the two ends. In germline, CDR1 is SGHAT, CDR2 FQDESV (reference sequence). This CDR3 is 16 amino acids long. This chain's CDR3 is CASSNRDKSSGNTIYF. The CDR3 region has the DNA TGTGCCAGCAGCAACCGGGACAAGAGCTCTGGAAACACCATATATTTT.

V usage is TRBV9 and J usage is TRBJ1-4, with 7 positions matching TRBD1. The CDR3 totals 15 residues. In germline, CDR1 is SGDLS, CDR2 YYNGEE. V gave up 2 bases and J gave up 8 bases; unmatched junction bases: 9. CDR3 sequence reads: CASSVRTGVGEKLFF. The CDR3 DNA reads TGTGCCAGCAGCGTGCGGACAGGCGTCGGGGAAAAACTGTTTTTT.

CDR3 coding DNA: TGTGCCAGCAGCCTTTCCGGGTACAATGAGCAGTTCTTC. This codes for CASSLSGYNEQFF. The gene calls are TRBV11-3 and TRBJ2-1, with D hard to call. Germline values: CDR1 SGHNT, CDR2 YENEEA. Trimming cost V 5 bases and J 4 bases, with 9 bases left between them. The CDR3 loop spans 13 amino acids.

In this sample, this clone turned up once. The rearrangement uses TRBV6-1 and TRBJ1-1; D ambiguous. CDR3 size: 14 residues. V was clipped by 2 bases and J by 1 base, with 8 bases between them. Looked up from germline, CDR1 is MNHNS and CDR2 is SASEGT. The DNA for the CDR3 is TGTGCCAGCAGTGAAAGGGAGGGGAACACTGAAGCTTTCTTT. The encoded protein is CASSEREGNTEAFF.

The chain couples TRBV6-1 to TRBJ1-1; D remains unclear. This CDR3 is 13 amino acids long. Germline CDR1 is MNHNS and CDR2 is SASEGT. Trimming stripped 5 bases from V and 1 base from J, with 8 bases between. CDR3 sequence reads: CASSRAGNTEAFF. CDR3 bases: TGTGCCAGCAGTCGAGCCGGGAACACTGAAGCTTTCTTT.

The J gene is TRBJ1-4, the V gene TRBV6-6, with D possibly matching TRBD1 (5 bases). The CDR3 has 16 amino acids. Trimming stripped 6 bases from V and 1 base from J, with 15 bases between. CDR1 is MNHNY, CDR2 SVGAGI, per germline (reference sequence). The CDR3 DNA reads TGTGCCAGCAGGTCCGGGCAGGGCGTAACTAATGAAAAACTGTTTTTT. This gives the protein CASRSGQGVTNEKLFF.

The chain combines TRBV7-6 with TRBJ1-2, with D possibly being TRBD1 (6 bases). The germline V gene has CDR1 SGHVS and CDR2 FNYEAQ. The CDR3 extends over 16 amino acids. V was cut by 1 base and J by 5 bases, with 17 bases left in between. The CDR3 region is CASSLEAMAGEYGYTF. CDR3 nucleotides: TGTGCCAGCAGCTTAGAGGCTATGGCAGGGGAGTATGGCTACACCTTC.

J is TRBJ1-3 and V is TRBV6-6, with a possible D match to TRBD1 (5 bases). Germline CDR1 and CDR2: MNHNY and SVGAGI (reference sequence). Trimming pared 7 bases from V and 6 bases from J, leaving 19 bases between. This CDR3 is built from 15 residues. The CDR3 loop reads CASTFGKGRENTIYF. Here the CDR3 DNA reads TGTGCCAGCACCTTCGGTAAGGGGCGCGAAAACACCATATATTTT.

The chain uses TRBV7-2 and TRBJ2-3; 7 bases agree with TRBD2. Germline assignment: CDR1 SGHTA and CDR2 FQGNSA. CDR3 length: 18 residues. Germline trimming cut 0 bases from V and 4 bases from J; bases unmatched to any gene: 13. The CDR3 is CASSLAGSGLPSADTQYF. The DNA of the CDR3 is TGTGCCAGCAGCTTAGCCGGTAGCGGGCTTCCTTCCGCAGATACGCAGTATTTT.

This rearrangement joins TRBV10-3 to TRBJ1-5; TRBD1 might be the D (5 bases). Germline V lookup: CDR1 ENHRY, CDR2 SYGVKD. V lost 2 bases, J lost 0 bases, and 11 bases lay in between. CDR3 length equals 16 residues. CDR3 bases: TGTGCCATCAGTGAGGACCAGGGTCCTAGCAATCAGCCCCAGCATTTT. Amino acids: CAISEDQGPSNQPQHF.

The rearrangement links TRBV7-2 to TRBJ2-1; maybe TRBD2 (7 bases). The CDR3 is made up of 15 amino acids. With 8 bases removed from V and 4 bases from J, the gap between germline ends came to 18 bases. Per the germline V gene, CDR1 is SGHTA and CDR2 is FQGNSA. CDR3 bases: TGTGCCAGCCGTTTACTAGGGGGGGGGTACAATGAGCAGTTCTTC. This encodes CASRLLGGGYNEQFF.